These 30 T cell receptor beta chains were all obtained from the same sample, sequenced in a study of T-cell memory formation after mild COVID-19. From the 5' RACE reads, TCRdb called clonotypes with MiXCR, one entry per CDR3 protein. Of 150,000 or so distinct CDR3 sequences listed, 30% to 35% are singletons. The sequenced sample was PBMCs or a T cell subset sorted from them (not recorded which). The origin of the receptors is an adult woman who had mild COVID-19 (a few samples of this study predate the infection). Cell type and time point are not known.

The J gene is TRBJ2-5, the V gene TRBV29-1; 11 nucleotides line up with TRBD2. Germline CDR1 is SQVTM and CDR2 is ANQGSEA. Losses at the gene ends were 7 bases for V and 9 bases for J; bases not matched to a gene: 16. The CDR3 is made up of 15 amino acids. This CDR3 reads CSALLGLAENWAQYF. DNA of the CDR3: TGCAGCGCACTCTTGGGACTAGCGGAGAACTGGGCCCAGTACTTC.

The V call is TRBV13, the J call TRBJ2-1; TRBD1 matches 7 bases. The CDR3 has 13 residues. V was pared by 4 bases and J by 14 bases, with 11 bases of the junction left unmatched. The germline V gene has CDR1 PRHDT and CDR2 FYEKMQ (reference sequence). CDR3 DNA sequence: TGTGCCAGCAGCTCCCCCGGTGGGCAGGGGGAGTTCTTC. Translated: CASSSPGGQGEFF.

This clonotype was counted only a few times. The chain employs TRBV6-2 or TRBV6-3 and TRBJ2-1; 11 nucleotides align to TRBD2. The CDR3 totals 14 residues. Germline V gene data show CDR1 as MNHEY and CDR2 as SVGEGT. CDR3 loop: CAVASGGKVNEQFF. CDR3 DNA sequence: TGTGCGGTGGCTAGCGGGGGGAAGGTCAATGAGCAGTTCTTC.

The chain links TRBV20-1 to TRBJ1-1; tentative D call: TRBD1 (5 bases). CDR3 length: 16 amino acids. V was trimmed by 6 bases and J by 1 base, leaving 21 bases between them. The germline V gene has CDR1 DFQATT and CDR2 SNEGSKA (reference sequence). CDR3 sequence (DNA): TGCAGTGCCCCGAACGTGGGGCGCGTGCCGAACACTGAAGCTTTCTTT. It is translated as CSAPNVGRVPNTEAFF.

This clonotype has only one observation. The J gene is TRBJ1-1, the V gene TRBV5-1; 7 nucleotides align to TRBD1. CDR1 and CDR2 (germline): SGHRS, YFSETQ. The ends lost 3 bases at V and 6 bases at J; junction bases unmatched: 8. The CDR3 contains 14 residues. The CDR3 coding sequence is TGCGCCAGCAGCTCTACAGGGGTGAGCTCTGAAGCTTTCTTT. Its protein product is CASSSTGVSSEAFF.

The table lists this clonotype with a count of one. The chain links TRBV21-1 to TRBJ2-1; the DNA was not compared with TRBD1, the D call given in the table. TRBV21-1 is a documented pseudogene. The CDR3 totals 15 residues. CDR3 coding DNA: TGTGCCAGCAGCAAACGCGGGGGCGGGCACAATGAGCAGTTCTTC. Its protein product is CASSKRGGGHNEQFF.

This clonotype has more than one count but fewer than ten. The V call is TRBV9, the J call TRBJ2-2, with 7 bases that match TRBD2. This CDR3 has 15 residues. Per germline, CDR1 SGDLS and CDR2 YYNGEE. V was pared by 2 bases and J by 2 bases, with 3 bases of the junction left unmatched. The CDR3 region is CASSVASGNTGELFF. In nucleotides, the CDR3 is TGTGCCAGCAGCGTCGCTAGCGGAAACACCGGGGAGCTGTTTTTT. The whole variable domain, remainder taken from reference TRBV9 and TRBJ2-2, is DSGVTQTPKHLITATGQRVTLRCSPRSGDLSVYWYQQSLDQGLQFLIQYYNGEERAKGNILERFSAQQFPDLHSELNLSSLELGDSALYFCASSVASGNTGELFFGEGSRLTVL.

The rearrangement joins TRBV7-9 to TRBJ1-4; D is uncertain. Trimming pared 5 bases from V and 7 bases from J, leaving 14 bases between. Germline V gives CDR1 SEHNR, CDR2 FQNEAQ (reference sequence). The CDR3 extends over 14 amino acids. The CDR3 reads CASSPPGEGEKLFF. CDR3 coding DNA: TGTGCCAGCAGCCCCCCTGGGGAGGGTGAAAAACTGTTTTTT.

The rearrangement joins TRBV2 to TRBJ2-1; D might be TRBD1 (6 bases). Trimming shortened V by 6 bases and J by 7 bases, and 13 bases separated the two germline ends. This CDR3 region has 13 residues. Germline loops: CDR1 SNHLY, CDR2 FYNNEI. CDR3 in DNA: TGTGCCAGCAGACGACAGGTGGGGAATGAGCAGTTCTTC. Protein product: CASRRQVGNEQFF.

V is TRBV20-1 and J is TRBJ2-7, with TRBD2 matching over 15 bases. Germline assignment: CDR1 DFQATT and CDR2 SNEGSKA (reference sequence). The CDR3 is made up of 16 amino acids. Trimming removed 1 base from V and 0 bases from J; junction bases left unmatched: 1. CDR3 sequence (DNA): TGCAGTGCTAGAGGGACTAGCGGGAGGGCCTCCTACGAGCAGTACTTC. It specifies CSARGTSGRASYEQYF.

J is TRBJ2-1 and V is TRBV20-1; D tentatively reads TRBD1 or TRBD2 (5 bases each). Germline V gene lookup returns CDR1 DFQATT and CDR2 SNEGSKA (reference sequence). The CDR3 consists of 14 residues. V lost 4 bases to trimming and J lost 9 bases, with 19 bases between them. CDR3 DNA sequence: TGCAGTGCTACCCTCCCGGGACCCCTTCGTGAGCAGTTCTTC. Protein sequence: CSATLPGPLREQFF.

This chain connects TRBV20-1 to TRBJ2-7; D possibly corresponds to TRBD1 (5 bases). CDR1 is DFQATT and CDR2 is SNEGSKA in the germline V gene (reference sequence). The CDR3 totals 15 residues. The germline V and J ends were trimmed by 2 bases and 6 bases, with 20 bases remaining between them. CDR3 bases: TGCAGTGCTAGAAGTTTGGAAGGGGTCTCCGGCGAGCAGTACTTC. Residues: CSARSLEGVSGEQYF.

Only a few counts were recorded for this clonotype. The chain couples TRBV5-1 to TRBJ1-1; no firm D call. The germline V gene has CDR1 SGHRS and CDR2 YFSETQ. The CDR3 is made up of 13 amino acids. Trimming stripped 0 bases from V and 0 bases from J, with 3 bases between. The CDR3 region has the DNA TGCGCCAGCAGCTTGGAGCTGAACACTGAAGCTTTCTTT. Amino acids: CASSLELNTEAFF.

This clonotype turned up a few times. The V call is TRBV12-3 or TRBV12-4, the J call TRBJ2-3; no clear D. Trimming shortened V by 3 bases and J by 7 bases, and 17 bases separated the two germline ends. This CDR3 is built from 15 residues. The CDR3 reads CASSFSEGHPHTQYF. CDR3 coding DNA: TGTGCCAGCAGTTTTTCAGAAGGGCACCCACATACGCAGTATTTT.

The rearrangement joins TRBV7-9 to TRBJ2-7, with D unclear. CDR3 length: 14 residues. Between the trimmed V and J ends, which lost 1 base and 3 bases, there was a span of 10 bases. The germline V gene encodes CDR1 SEHNR and CDR2 FQNEAQ (reference sequence). The CDR3 DNA follows: TGTGCCAGCAGCTTAGAGAGTCTGCTCTACGAGCAGTACTTC. This translates into CASSLESLLYEQYF.

The V call is TRBV6-5, the J call TRBJ2-1; 7 positions agree with TRBD2. There are 16 residues in the CDR3. Germline values: CDR1 MNHEY, CDR2 SVGAGI. V was pared by 3 bases and J by 5 bases, with 10 bases of the junction left unmatched. The DNA for the CDR3 is TGTGCCAGCAGTTATTTTGGGAGGGCCATGGACAATGAGCAGTTCTTC. Encoded protein: CASSYFGRAMDNEQFF.

The J gene is TRBJ2-7, the V gene TRBV25-1; D might be TRBD2 (5 bases). Between the trimmed V and J ends, which lost 8 bases and 3 bases, there was a span of 8 bases. The germline CDR1 and CDR2 sequences are MGHDK and SYGVNS. The CDR3 has 11 amino acids. The CDR3 sequence is CASLGLYEQYF. Written as DNA, the CDR3 is TGTGCCAGCCTCGGACTCTACGAGCAGTACTTC.

V and J are TRBV12-3 or TRBV12-4 and TRBJ2-7; possibly TRBD1 for D (5 bases). Trimming took 4 bases from V and 0 from J, leaving 13 bases between them. This CDR3 is 15 amino acids long. The CDR3 nucleotides are TGTGCCAGCAGTTCCGGCAGGGTGAACTCCTACGAGCAGTACTTC. Translation: CASSSGRVNSYEQYF.

A few counts support this clonotype. The V call is TRBV6-1, the J call TRBJ1-2, with 11 bases identical to TRBD1. The V gene's germline CDR1 is MNHNS and CDR2 SASEGT. J gave up 5 bases and V 6 bases, and 11 bases lay outside the gene matches. The CDR3 has 16 amino acids. This chain's CDR3 is CASRRSTGQGVYGYTF. In DNA, the CDR3 is TGTGCCAGCAGGAGATCAACGGGACAGGGGGTTTATGGCTACACCTTC.

J is TRBJ2-1 and V is TRBV15; no clear D. V shed 7 bases and J shed 0 bases, with 10 bases lying between them. This CDR3 has 14 residues. Germline CDR1 and CDR2: LNHNV and YYDKDF (reference sequence). CDR3 sequence reads: CATNVGGSYNEQFF. Written as DNA, the CDR3 is TGTGCCACCAACGTGGGCGGCTCCTACAATGAGCAGTTCTTC.

The table lists this clonotype with a few counts. V gene TRBV3-1 combines with J gene TRBJ1-4; D is possibly TRBD1 (6 bases). The germline CDR1 and CDR2 sequences are LGHDT and YNNKEL (reference sequence). The CDR3 spans 15 residues. V was cut by 4 bases and J by 7 bases, with 16 bases left in between. The CDR3 is CASSPFRGVREKLFF. CDR3 coding DNA: TGTGCCAGCAGCCCCTTTAGGGGGGTGCGTGAAAAACTGTTTTTT.

This chain joins TRBV6-2 or TRBV6-3 and TRBJ2-1; D is possibly TRBD1 (5 bases). The CDR3 contains 19 residues. From germline, CDR1 is MNHEY and CDR2 SVGEGT. The germline V and J ends were trimmed by 5 bases and 0 bases, with 23 bases remaining between them. The CDR3 sequence is CASSEFRDFLQLSYNEQFF. CDR3 nucleotide sequence: TGTGCCAGCAGTGAATTCAGGGATTTTCTCCAACTCTCCTACAATGAGCAGTTCTTC.

The chain recombines TRBV3-1 with TRBJ2-7; D may be TRBD1 (5 bases). V was clipped by 4 bases and J by 5 bases, with 18 bases between them. Germline V gene data show CDR1 as LGHDT and CDR2 as YNNKEL (reference sequence). This CDR3 contains 15 residues. The CDR3 spells CASSPKSQGIHEQYF. The CDR3 DNA is TGTGCCAGCAGCCCGAAGTCGCAGGGTATCCACGAGCAGTACTTC.

This clonotype occurred a few times. The gene calls are TRBV12-3 or TRBV12-4 and TRBJ2-3; D is unclear. The germline V and J ends were trimmed by 4 bases and 2 bases, with 7 bases remaining between them. CDR3 length: 13 amino acids. The CDR3 DNA reads TGTGCCAGCAGTTGGTCATACACAGATACGCAGTATTTT. It specifies CASSWSYTDTQYF.

A few counts support this clonotype. This chain uses TRBV11-2 with TRBJ2-1, with 7 positions matching TRBD2. This CDR3 region has 13 residues. Trimming cost V 3 bases and J 9 bases; bases outside gene matches: 5. Germline-derived CDR1 and CDR2 are SGHAT and FQNNGV. The CDR3 sequence: CASSFGGSLEQFF. CDR3 DNA sequence: TGTGCCAGCAGCTTTGGCGGGAGTCTTGAGCAGTTCTTC.

This clonotype was seen just once. V gene TRBV4-2 combines with J gene TRBJ2-3; TRBD1 matches at 9 bases. Germline CDR1 and CDR2: LGHNA and YNFKEQ. The J segment lost 0 bases and the V segment lost 3 bases, leaving 4 bases of the junction unmatched. CDR3 size: 16 residues. This CDR3 reads CASSQTGTGSTDTQYF. CDR3 bases: TGTGCCAGCAGCCAGACCGGGACAGGGAGCACAGATACGCAGTATTTT.

This chain links TRBV27 with TRBJ1-1; 8 bases line up with TRBD1. CDR3 length equals 13 residues. V shed 7 bases and J 6 bases; nucleotides not matched to a gene: 7. The germline CDR1 and CDR2 sequences are MNHEY and SMNVEV (reference sequence). For the CDR3, the DNA is TGTGCCAGCACTCGACAGGGGATGGCTGAAGCTTTCTTT. Protein product: CASTRQGMAEAFF.

This chain connects TRBV7-8 to TRBJ2-1, with 8 bases fitting TRBD2. Germline CDR1 SGHVS, CDR2 FQNEAQ. This CDR3 has 15 residues. J lost 4 bases, V lost 5 bases, and 7 bases had no gene match. The CDR3 protein is CASSATGGGYNEQFF. CDR3 coding DNA: TGTGCCAGCAGCGCGACTGGCGGGGGGTACAATGAGCAGTTCTTC.

There are a few counts of this clonotype. The V and J genes are TRBV7-2 and TRBJ2-5; D unclear. V was trimmed by 4 bases and J by 5 bases, leaving 8 bases between them. The CDR3 has 12 residues. Per the germline V gene, CDR1 is SGHTA and CDR2 is FQGNSA. The CDR3 sequence: CASSYVVETQYF. CDR3 sequence (DNA): TGTGCCAGCAGCTACGTTGTGGAGACCCAGTACTTC.

The J gene is TRBJ1-4, the V gene TRBV7-9, with TRBD1 as a possible D gene (5 bases). With 5 bases removed from V and 8 bases from J, the gap between germline ends came to 15 bases. CDR1 is SEHNR and CDR2 is FQNEAQ in the germline V gene (reference sequence). This CDR3 has 14 residues. The DNA of the CDR3 is TGTGCCAGCAGCCAGGGACCGTACGGGGAAAAACTGTTTTTT. It encodes CASSQGPYGEKLFF.